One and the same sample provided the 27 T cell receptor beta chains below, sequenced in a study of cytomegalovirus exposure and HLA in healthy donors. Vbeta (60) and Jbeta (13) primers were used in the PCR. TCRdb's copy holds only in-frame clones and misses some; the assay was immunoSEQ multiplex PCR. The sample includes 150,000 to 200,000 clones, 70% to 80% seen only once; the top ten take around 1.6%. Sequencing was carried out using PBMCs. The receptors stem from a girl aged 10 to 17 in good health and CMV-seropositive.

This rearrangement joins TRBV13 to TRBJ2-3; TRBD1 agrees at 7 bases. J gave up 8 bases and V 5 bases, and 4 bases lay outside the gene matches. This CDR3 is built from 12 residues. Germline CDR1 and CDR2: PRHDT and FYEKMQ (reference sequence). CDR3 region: CASSPRQGTQYF. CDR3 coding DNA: TGTGCCAGCAGCCCCAGACAGGGTACGCAGTATTTT.

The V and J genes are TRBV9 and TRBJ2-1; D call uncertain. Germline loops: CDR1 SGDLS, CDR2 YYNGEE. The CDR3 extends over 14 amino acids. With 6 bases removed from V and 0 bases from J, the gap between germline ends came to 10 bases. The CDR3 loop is CASTPVSSYNEQFF. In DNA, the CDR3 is TGTGCCAGCACCCCGGTGTCCTCCTACAATGAGCAGTTCTTC. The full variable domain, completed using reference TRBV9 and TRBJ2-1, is DSGVTQTPKHLITATGQRVTLRCSPRSGDLSVYWYQQSLDQGLQFLIQYYNGEERAKGNILERFSAQQFPDLHSELNLSSLELGDSALYFCASTPVSSYNEQFFGPGTRLTVL.

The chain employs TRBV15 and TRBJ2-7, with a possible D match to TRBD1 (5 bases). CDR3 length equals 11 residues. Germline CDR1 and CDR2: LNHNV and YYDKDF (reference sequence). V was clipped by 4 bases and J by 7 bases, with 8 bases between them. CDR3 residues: CATSNNREQYF. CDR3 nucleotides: TGTGCCACCAGCAACAACAGGGAGCAGTACTTC.

The chain's CDR3 is CASSLVDSLTYEQYF. DNA of the CDR3: TGCGCCAGCAGCTTGGTTGACAGTCTCACCTACGAGCAGTACTTC. This chain connects TRBV5-1 to TRBJ2-7; D might be TRBD1 (5 bases). Germline V gives CDR1 SGHRS, CDR2 YFSETQ. With 0 bases removed from V and 2 bases from J, the gap between germline ends came to 12 bases. CDR3 length: 15 residues.

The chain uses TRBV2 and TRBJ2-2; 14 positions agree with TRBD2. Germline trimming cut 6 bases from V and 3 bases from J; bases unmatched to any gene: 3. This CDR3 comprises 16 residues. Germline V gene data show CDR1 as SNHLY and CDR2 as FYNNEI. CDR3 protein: CASRPGLAGDTGELFF. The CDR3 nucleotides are TGTGCCAGCAGGCCGGGACTAGCGGGGGACACCGGGGAGCTGTTTTTT.

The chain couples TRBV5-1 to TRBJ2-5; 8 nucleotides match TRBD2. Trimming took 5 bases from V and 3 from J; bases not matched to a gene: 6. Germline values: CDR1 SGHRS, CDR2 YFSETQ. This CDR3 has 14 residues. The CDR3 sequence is CASSRSGGKETQYF. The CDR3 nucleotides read TGCGCCAGCAGTAGGAGCGGGGGCAAAGAGACCCAGTACTTC.

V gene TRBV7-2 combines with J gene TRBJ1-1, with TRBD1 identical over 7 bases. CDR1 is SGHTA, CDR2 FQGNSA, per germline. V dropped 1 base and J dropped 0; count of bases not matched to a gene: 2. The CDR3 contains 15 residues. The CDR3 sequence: CASSLGGGMNTEAFF. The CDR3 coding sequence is TGTGCCAGCAGCTTAGGAGGGGGCATGAACACTGAAGCTTTCTTT.

CDR3 in DNA: TGCGCCAGCAGTGCTCGGGACAGGGTGGCAGGAAACACCATATATTTT. Amino acids: CASSARDRVAGNTIYF. The V and J genes are TRBV10-2 and TRBJ1-3; TRBD1 matches at 9 bases. V lost 4 bases, J lost 4 bases, and 8 bases stayed unmatched. The germline gives CDR1 WSHSY, CDR2 SAAADI. The CDR3 has 16 residues.

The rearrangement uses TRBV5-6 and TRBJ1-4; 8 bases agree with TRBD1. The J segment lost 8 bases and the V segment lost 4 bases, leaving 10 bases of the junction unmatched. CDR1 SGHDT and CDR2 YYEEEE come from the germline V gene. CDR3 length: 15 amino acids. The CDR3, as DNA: TGTGCCAGCAGCCGAAAACAGGGGGTCGGGGAAAAACTGTTTTTT. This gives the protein CASSRKQGVGEKLFF.

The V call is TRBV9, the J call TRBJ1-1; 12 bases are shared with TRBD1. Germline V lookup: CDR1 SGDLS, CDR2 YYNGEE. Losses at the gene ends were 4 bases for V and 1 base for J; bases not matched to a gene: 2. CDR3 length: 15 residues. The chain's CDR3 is CASSRGQGANTEAFF. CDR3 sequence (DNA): TGTGCCAGCAGCAGGGGACAGGGGGCGAACACTGAAGCTTTCTTT.

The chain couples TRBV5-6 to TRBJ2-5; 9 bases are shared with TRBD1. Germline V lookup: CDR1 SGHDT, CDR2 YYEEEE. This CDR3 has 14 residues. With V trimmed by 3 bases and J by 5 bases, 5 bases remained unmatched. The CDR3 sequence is CASSWDRVGETQYF. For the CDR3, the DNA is TGTGCCAGCAGCTGGGACAGGGTAGGGGAGACCCAGTACTTC.

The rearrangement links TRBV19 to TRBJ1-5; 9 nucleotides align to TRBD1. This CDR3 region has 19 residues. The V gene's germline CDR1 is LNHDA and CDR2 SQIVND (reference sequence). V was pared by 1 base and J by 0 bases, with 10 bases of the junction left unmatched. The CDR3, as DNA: TGTGCCAGTAGTATAGGATCACAGGGGGCATTATATAGCAATCAGCCCCAGCATTTT. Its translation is CASSIGSQGALYSNQPQHF.

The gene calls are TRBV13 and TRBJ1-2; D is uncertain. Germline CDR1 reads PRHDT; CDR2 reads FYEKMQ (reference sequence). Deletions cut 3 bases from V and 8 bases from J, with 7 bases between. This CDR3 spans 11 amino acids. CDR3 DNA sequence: TGTGCCAGCAGCTTTCGGGGAGGCTACACCTTC. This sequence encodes CASSFRGGYTF.

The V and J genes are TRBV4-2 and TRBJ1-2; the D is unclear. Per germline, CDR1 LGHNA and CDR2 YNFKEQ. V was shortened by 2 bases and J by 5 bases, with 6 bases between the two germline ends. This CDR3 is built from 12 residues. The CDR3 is CASSQQDYGYTF. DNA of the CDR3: TGTGCCAGCAGCCAACAGGATTATGGCTACACCTTC.

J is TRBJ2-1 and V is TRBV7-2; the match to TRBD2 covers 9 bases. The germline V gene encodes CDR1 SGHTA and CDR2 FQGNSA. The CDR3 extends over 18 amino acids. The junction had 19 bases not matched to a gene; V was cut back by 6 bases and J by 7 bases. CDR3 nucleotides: TGTGCCAGCAGTCAAGGGTCGGGGCGGGGGGGGATTCGGAATGAGCAGTTCTTC. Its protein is CASSQGSGRGGIRNEQFF.

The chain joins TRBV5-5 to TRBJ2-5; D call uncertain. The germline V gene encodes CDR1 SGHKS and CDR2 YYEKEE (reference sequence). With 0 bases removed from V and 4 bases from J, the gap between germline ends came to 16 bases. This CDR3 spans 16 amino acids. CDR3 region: CASSLERLRTGETQYF. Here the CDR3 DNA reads TGTGCCAGCAGCTTGGAGAGACTCCGAACGGGAGAGACCCAGTACTTC.

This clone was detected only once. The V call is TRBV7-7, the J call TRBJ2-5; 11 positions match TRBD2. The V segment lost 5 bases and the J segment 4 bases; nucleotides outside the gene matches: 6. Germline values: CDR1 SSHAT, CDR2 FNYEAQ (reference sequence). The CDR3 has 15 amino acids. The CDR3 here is CASSPLAGVLETQYF. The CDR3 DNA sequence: TGTGCCAGCAGCCCACTAGCGGGGGTTTTAGAGACCCAGTACTTC.

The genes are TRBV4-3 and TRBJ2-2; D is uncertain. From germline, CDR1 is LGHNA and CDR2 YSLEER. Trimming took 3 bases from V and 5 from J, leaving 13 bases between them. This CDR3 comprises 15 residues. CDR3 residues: CASSHTMSGTGELFF. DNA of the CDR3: TGCGCCAGCAGCCATACTATGAGTGGAACCGGGGAGCTGTTTTTT.

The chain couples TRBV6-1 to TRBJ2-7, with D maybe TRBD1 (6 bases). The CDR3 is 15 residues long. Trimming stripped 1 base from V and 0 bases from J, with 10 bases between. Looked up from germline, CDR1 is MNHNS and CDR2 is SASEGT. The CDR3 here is CASSEGTVISYEQYF. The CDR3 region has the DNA TGTGCCAGCAGTGAAGGGACAGTTATCTCCTACGAGCAGTACTTC.

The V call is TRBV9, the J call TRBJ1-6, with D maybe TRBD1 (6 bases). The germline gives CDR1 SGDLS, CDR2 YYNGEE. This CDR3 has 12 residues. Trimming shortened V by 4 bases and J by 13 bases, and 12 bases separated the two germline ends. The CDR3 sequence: CASSTPDRPLHF. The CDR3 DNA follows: TGTGCCAGCAGCACCCCCGACAGGCCCCTCCACTTT.

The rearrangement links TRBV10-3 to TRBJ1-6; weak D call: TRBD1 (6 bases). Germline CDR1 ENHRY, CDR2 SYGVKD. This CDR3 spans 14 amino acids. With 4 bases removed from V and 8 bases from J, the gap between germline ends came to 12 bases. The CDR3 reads CAISVDRSHSPLHF. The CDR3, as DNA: TGTGCCATCAGTGTCGACAGGAGCCATTCACCCCTCCACTTT.

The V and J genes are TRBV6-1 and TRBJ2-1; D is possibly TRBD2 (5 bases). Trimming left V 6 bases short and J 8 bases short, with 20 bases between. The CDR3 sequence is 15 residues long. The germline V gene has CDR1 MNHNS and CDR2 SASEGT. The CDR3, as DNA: TGTGCCAGCAGGGCCCTGACGGCGGGTTTCGATGAGCAGTTCTTC. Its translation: CASRALTAGFDEQFF.

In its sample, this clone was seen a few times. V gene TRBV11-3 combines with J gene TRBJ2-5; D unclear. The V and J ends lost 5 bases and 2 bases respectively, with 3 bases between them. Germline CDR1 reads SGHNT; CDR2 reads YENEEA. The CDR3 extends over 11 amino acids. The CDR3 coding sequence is TGTGCCAGCAGCGTACAAGAGACCCAGTACTTC. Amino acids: CASSVQETQYF.

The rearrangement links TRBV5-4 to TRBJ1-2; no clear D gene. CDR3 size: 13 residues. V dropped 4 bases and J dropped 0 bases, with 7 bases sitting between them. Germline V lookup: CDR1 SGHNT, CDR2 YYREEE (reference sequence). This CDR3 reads CASSLVANYGYTF. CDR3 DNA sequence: TGTGCCAGCAGCCTGGTAGCTAACTATGGCTACACCTTC.

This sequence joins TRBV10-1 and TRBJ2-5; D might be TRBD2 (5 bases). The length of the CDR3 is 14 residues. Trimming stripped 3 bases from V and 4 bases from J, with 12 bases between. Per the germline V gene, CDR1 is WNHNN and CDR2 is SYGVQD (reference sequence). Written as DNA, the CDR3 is TGCGCCAGCAGTGATGCGGGTGCTCGAGAGACCCAGTACTTC. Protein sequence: CASSDAGARETQYF.

The DNA for the CDR3 is TGTGCCAGCAGTAGGGGGGGGACCCAGTACTTC. Translating it yields CASSRGGTQYF. This chain connects TRBV5-4 to TRBJ2-5; D possibly corresponds to TRBD2 (7 bases). Germline lookup yields CDR1 SGHNT and CDR2 YYREEE (reference sequence). Trimming left V 5 bases short and J 7 bases short, with 9 bases between. This CDR3 comprises 11 residues.

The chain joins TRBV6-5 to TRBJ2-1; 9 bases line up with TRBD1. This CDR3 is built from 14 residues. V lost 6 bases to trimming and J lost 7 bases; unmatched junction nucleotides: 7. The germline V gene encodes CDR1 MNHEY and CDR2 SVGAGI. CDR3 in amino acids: CASSPDRGVNEQFF. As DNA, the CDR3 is TGTGCCAGCAGCCCGGACAGGGGTGTTAATGAGCAGTTCTTC.